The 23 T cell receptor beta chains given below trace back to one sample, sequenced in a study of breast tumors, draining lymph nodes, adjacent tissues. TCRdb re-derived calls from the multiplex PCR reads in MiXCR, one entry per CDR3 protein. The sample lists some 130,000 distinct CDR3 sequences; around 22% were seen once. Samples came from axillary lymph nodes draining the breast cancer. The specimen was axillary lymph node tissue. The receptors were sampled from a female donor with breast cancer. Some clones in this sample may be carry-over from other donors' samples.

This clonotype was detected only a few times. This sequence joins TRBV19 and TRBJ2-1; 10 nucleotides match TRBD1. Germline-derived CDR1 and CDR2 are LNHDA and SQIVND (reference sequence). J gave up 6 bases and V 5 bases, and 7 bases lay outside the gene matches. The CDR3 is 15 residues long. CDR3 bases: TGTGCCAGTAGTCCCCGGGACAGGGGTTCCAATGAGCAGTTCTTC. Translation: CASSPRDRGSNEQFF.

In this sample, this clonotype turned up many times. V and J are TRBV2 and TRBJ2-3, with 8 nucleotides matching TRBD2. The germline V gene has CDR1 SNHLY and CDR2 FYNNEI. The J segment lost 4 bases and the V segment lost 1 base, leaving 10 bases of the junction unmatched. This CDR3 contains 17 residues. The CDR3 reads CASSEVGLVGGPDTQYF. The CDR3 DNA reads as TGTGCCAGCAGTGAAGTGGGACTAGTGGGGGGCCCAGATACGCAGTATTTT.

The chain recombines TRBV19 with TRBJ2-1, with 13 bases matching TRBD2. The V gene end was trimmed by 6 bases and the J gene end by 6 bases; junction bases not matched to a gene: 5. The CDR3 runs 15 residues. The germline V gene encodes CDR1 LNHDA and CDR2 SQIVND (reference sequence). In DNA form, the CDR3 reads TGTGCCAGTAGGCTGACTAGCGGGGGGCCCAATGAGCAGTTCTTC. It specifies CASRLTSGGPNEQFF.

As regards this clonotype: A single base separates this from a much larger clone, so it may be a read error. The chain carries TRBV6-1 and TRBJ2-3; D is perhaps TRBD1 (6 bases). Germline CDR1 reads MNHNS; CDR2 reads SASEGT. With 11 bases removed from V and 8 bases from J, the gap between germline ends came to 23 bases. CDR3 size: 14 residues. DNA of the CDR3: TGTGCCGGCACTCTCCAGACAGGCCTAGTTACGCAGTATTTT. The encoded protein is CAGTLQTGLVTQYF.

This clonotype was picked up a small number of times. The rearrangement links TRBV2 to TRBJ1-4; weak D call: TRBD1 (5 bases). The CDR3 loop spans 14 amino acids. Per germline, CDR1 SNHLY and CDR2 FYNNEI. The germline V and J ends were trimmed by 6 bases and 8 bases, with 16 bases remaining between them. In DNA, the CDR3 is TGTGCCAGCAGCCGGGACCTAGGGACGGAAAAACTGTTTTTT. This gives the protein CASSRDLGTEKLFF.

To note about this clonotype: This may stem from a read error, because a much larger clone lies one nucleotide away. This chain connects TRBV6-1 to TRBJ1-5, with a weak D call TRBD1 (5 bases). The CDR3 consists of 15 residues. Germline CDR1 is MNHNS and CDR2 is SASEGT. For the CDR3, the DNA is TGTGCCAGCAGTGTTACCAGGGCGACAGATCAGCCCCCGCATTTT. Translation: CASSVTRATDQPPHF.

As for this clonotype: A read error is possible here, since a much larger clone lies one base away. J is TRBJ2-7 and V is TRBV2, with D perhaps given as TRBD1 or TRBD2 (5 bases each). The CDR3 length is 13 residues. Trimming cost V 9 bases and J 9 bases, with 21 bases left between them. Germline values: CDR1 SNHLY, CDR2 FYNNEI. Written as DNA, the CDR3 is TGTGCCAGTACAACCGGGACCATAACAGTGCAGTACTTC. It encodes CASTTGTITVQYF. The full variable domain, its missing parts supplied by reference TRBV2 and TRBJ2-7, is EPEVTQTPSHQVTQMGQEVILRCVPISNHLYFYWYRQILGQKVEFLVSFYNNEISEKSEIFDDQFSVERPDGSNFTLKIRSTKLEDSAMYFCASTTGTITVQYFGPGTRLTVT.

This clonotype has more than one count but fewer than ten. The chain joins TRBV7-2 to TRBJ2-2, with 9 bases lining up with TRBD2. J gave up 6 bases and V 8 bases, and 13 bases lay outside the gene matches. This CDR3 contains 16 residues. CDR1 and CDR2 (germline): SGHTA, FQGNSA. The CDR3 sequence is CASRTIAGALPGELFF. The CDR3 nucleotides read TGTGCCAGCCGCACCATAGCGGGAGCCCTACCCGGGGAGCTGTTTTTT.

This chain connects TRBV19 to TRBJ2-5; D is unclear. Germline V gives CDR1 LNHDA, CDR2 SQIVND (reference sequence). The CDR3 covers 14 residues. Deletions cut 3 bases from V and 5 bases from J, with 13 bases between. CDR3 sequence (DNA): TGTGCCAGTAGTATGACCCAGAGGCCGGAGACCCAGTACTTC. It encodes CASSMTQRPETQYF.

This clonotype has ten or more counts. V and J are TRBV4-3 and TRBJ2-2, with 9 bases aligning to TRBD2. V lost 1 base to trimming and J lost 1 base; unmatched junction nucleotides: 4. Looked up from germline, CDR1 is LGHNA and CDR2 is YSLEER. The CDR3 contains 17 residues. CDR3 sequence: CASSQGSSGMNTGELFF. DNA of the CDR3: TGCGCCAGCAGCCAAGGTTCTAGCGGGATGAACACCGGGGAGCTGTTTTTT.

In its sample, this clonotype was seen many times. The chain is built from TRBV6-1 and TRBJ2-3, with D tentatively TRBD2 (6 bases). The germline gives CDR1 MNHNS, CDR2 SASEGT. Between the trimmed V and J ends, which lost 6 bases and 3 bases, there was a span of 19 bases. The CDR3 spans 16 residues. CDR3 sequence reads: CASSESRTEGTDTQYF. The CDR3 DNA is TGTGCCAGCAGCGAGTCTAGGACGGAGGGGACAGATACGCAGTATTTT.

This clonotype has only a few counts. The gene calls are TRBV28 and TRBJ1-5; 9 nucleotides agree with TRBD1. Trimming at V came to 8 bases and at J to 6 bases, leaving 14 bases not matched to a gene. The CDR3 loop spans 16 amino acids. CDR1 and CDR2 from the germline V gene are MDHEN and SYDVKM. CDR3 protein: CASGGQGVVVFQPQHF. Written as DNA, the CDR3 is TGTGCCAGCGGGGGACAGGGAGTGGTGGTCTTTCAGCCCCAGCATTTT.

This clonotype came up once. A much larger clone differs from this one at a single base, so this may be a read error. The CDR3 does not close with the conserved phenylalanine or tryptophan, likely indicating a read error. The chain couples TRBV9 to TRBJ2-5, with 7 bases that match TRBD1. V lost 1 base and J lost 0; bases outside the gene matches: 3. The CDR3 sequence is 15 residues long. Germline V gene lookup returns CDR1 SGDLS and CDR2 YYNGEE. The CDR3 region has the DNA TGTGCCAGCAGCGTACGACAGGGAAACCAAGAGACCCAGTACCTC. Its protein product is CASSVRQGNQETQYL.

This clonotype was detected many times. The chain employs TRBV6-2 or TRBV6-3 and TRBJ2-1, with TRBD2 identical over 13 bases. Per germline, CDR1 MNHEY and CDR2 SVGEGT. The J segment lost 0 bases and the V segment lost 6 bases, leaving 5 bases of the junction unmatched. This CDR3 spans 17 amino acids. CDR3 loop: CASRGTSGTSSYNEQFF. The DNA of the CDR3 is TGTGCCAGCAGAGGGACTAGCGGGACAAGCTCCTACAATGAGCAGTTCTTC.

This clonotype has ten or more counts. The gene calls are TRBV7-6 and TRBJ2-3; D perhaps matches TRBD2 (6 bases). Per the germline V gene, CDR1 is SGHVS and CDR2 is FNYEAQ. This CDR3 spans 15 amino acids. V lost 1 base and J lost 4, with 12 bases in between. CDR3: CASSLGRGWPDTQYF. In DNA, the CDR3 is TGTGCCAGCAGCTTAGGGCGGGGTTGGCCAGATACGCAGTATTTT.

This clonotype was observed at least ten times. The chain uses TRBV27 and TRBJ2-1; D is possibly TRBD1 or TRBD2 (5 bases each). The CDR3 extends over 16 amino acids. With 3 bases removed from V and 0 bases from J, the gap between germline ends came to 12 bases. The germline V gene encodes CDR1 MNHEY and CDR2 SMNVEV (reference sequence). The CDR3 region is CASSFEGPSSYNEQFF. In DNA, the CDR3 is TGTGCCAGCAGTTTCGAGGGGCCGAGCTCCTACAATGAGCAGTTCTTC.

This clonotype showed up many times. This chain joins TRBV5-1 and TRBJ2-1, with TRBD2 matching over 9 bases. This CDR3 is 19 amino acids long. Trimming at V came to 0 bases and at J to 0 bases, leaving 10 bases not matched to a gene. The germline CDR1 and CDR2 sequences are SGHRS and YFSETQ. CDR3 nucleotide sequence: TGCGCCAGCAGCTTGGGTAGCGGGAGCGCCTGGAGCTCCTACAATGAGCAGTTCTTC. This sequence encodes CASSLGSGSAWSSYNEQFF.

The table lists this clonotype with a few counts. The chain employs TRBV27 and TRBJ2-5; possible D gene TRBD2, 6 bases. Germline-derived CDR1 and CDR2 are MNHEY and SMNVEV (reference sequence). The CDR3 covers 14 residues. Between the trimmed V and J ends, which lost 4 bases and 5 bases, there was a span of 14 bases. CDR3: CASSSAGRHETQYF. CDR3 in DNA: TGTGCCAGCAGTTCAGCAGGGAGGCACGAGACCCAGTACTTC.

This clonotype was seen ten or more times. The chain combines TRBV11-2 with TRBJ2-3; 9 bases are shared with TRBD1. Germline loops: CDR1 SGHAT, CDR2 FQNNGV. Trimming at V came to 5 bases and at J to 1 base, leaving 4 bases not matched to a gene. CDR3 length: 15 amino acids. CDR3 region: CASSQDRGRTDTQYF. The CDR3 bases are TGTGCCAGCAGCCAGGACAGGGGTCGCACAGATACGCAGTATTTT.

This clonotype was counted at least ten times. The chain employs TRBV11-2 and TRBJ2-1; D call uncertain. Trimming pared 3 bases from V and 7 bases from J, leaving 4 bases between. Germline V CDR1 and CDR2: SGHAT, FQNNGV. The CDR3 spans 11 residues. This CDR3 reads CASSFGNEQFF. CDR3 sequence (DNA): TGTGCCAGCAGCTTTGGAAATGAGCAGTTCTTC.

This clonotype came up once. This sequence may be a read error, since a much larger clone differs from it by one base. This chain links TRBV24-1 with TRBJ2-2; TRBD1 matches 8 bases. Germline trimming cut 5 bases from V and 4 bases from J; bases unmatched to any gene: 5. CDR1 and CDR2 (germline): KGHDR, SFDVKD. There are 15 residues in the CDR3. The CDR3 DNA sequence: TGTGCCACCAGTGCGGACAGGGCGAGCACCGGGGAGCTGTTTTTT. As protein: CATSADRASTGELFF.

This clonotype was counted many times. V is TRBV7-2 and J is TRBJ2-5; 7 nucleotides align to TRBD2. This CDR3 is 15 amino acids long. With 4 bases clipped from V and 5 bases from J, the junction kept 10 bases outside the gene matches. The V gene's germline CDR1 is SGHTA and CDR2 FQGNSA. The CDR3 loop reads CASSSPSGAGETQYF. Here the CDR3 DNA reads TGTGCCAGCAGCTCCCCTAGCGGAGCAGGGGAGACCCAGTACTTC. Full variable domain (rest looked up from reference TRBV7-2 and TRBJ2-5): GAGVSQSPSNKVTEKGKDVELRCDPISGHTALYWYRQSLGQGLEFLIYFQGNSAPDKSGLPSDRFSAERTGGSVSTLTIQRTQQEDSAVYLCASSSPSGAGETQYFGPGTRLLVL.

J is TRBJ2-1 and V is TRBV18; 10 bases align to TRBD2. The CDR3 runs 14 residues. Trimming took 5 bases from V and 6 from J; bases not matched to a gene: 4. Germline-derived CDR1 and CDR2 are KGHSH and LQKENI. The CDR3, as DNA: TGTGCCAGCTCAAGGGGACTAGCGTCCAATGAGCAGTTCTTC. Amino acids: CASSRGLASNEQFF.